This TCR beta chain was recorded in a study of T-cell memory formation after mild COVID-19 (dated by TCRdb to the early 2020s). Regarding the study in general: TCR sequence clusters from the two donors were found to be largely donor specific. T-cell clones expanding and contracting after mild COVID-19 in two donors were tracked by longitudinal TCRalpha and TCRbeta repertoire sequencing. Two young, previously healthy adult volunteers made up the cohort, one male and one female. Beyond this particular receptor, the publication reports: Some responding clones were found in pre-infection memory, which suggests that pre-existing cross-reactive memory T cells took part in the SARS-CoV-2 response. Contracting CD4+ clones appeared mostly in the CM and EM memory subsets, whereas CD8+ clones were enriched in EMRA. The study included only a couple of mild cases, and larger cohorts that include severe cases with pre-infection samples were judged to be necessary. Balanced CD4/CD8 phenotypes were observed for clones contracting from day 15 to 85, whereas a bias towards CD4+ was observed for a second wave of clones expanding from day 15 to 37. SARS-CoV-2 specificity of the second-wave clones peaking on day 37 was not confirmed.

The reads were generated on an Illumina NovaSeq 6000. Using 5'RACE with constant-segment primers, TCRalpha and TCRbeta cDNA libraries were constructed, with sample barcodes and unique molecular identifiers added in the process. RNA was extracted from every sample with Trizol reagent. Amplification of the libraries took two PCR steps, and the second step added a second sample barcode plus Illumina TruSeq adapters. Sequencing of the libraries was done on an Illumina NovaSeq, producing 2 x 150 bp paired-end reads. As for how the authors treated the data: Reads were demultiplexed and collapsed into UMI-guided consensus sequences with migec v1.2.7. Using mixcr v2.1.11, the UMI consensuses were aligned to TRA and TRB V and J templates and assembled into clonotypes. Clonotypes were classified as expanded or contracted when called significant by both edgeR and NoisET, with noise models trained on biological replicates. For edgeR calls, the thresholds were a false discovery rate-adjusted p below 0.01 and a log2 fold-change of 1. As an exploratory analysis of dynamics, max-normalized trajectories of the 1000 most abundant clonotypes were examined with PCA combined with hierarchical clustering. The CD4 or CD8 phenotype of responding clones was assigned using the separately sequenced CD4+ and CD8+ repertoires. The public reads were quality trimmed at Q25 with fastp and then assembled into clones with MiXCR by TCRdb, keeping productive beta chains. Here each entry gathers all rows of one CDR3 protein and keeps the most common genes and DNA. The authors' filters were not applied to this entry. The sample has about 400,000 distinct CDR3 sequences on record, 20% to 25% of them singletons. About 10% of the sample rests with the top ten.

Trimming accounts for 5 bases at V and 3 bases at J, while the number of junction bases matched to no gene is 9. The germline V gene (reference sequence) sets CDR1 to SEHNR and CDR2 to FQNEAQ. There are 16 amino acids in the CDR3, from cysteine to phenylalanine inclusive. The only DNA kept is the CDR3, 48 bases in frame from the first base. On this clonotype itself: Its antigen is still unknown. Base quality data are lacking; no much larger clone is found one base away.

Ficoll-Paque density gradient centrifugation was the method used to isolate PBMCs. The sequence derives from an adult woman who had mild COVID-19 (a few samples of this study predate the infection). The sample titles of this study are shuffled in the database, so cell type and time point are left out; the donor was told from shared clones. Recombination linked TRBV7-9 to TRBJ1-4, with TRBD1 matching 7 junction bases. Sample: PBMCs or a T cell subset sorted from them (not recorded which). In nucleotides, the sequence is TGTGCCAGCAGCCTCCGGCCGGGACAGCCTAATGAAAAACTGTTTTTT. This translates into CASSLRPGQPNEKLFF. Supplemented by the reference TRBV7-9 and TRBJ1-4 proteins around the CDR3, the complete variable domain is DTGVSQNPRHKITKRGQNVTFRCDPISEHNRLYWYRQTLGQGPEFLTYFQNEAQLEKSRLLSDRFSAERPKGSFSTLEIQRTEQGDSAMYLCASSLRPGQPNEKLFFGSGTQLSVL.